One and the same sample provided the 5 T cell receptor beta chains below, sequenced in a study of metastatic and nonmetastatic thyroid tumors. Nobody among the patients had been given any treatment before thyroid surgery. TCRdb reanalyzed the PCR reads with MiXCR. The table includes 13,000 to 15,000 clones, about a quarter detected once. The sample was tumor tissue. These TCRs come from a female donor with papillary thyroid cancer or a benign thyroid nodule (not recorded which). Some clones in this sample may be carry-over from other donors' samples.

This clone is medium-sized. The gene calls are TRBV28 and TRBJ2-2; unclear D gene. Germline V gene sequence: CDR1 MDHEN, CDR2 SYDVKM. Trimming removed 7 bases from V and 3 bases from J, with 3 bases in between. This CDR3 has 11 residues. CDR3 in DNA: TGTGCCAGCAAGGACACCGGGGAGCTGTTTTTT. Protein product: CASKDTGELFF.

The V and J genes are TRBV20-1 and TRBJ2-7; the D gene could be TRBD1 or TRBD2 (5 bases each). CDR1 and CDR2 (germline): DFQATT, SNEGSKA (reference sequence). This CDR3 comprises 14 residues. Trimming removed 6 bases from V and 3 bases from J, with 18 bases in between. Here the CDR3 reads CSATNRRAFYEQYF. The CDR3 bases are TGCAGTGCAACAAACAGGCGGGCCTTCTACGAGCAGTACTTC.

This chain links TRBV11-2 with TRBJ1-2; 7 nucleotides line up with TRBD1. Looked up from germline, CDR1 is SGHAT and CDR2 is FQNNGV. Germline trimming cut 5 bases from V and 5 bases from J; bases unmatched to any gene: 5. The CDR3 sequence is 13 residues long. The DNA of the CDR3 is TGTGCCAGCAGCCTGGACAGGTCTTATGGCTACACCTTC. Its translation: CASSLDRSYGYTF.

This clone was picked up many times. The chain is built from TRBV6-4 and TRBJ1-1; the D is unclear. Between the trimmed V and J ends, which lost 4 bases and 1 base, there was a span of 10 bases. Germline V gene lookup returns CDR1 MRHNA and CDR2 SNTAGT. The CDR3 runs to 14 residues. Here the CDR3 reads CASSASPGNTEAFF. DNA of the CDR3: TGTGCCAGCAGTGCCAGTCCCGGGAACACTGAAGCTTTCTTT.

On this clone itself: The junction shows a germline mismatch at one end, possibly a read error. DNA for the CDR3: TGTGCCAGCATCTTATGGGTTTCAGGGTGGGGGAACGAGCAGTACTTC. It yields the protein CASILWVSGWGNEQYF. The gene calls are TRBV7-8 and TRBJ2-7; D is possibly TRBD1 or TRBD2 (5 bases each). This CDR3 contains 16 residues. From germline, CDR1 is SGHVS and CDR2 FQNEAQ.